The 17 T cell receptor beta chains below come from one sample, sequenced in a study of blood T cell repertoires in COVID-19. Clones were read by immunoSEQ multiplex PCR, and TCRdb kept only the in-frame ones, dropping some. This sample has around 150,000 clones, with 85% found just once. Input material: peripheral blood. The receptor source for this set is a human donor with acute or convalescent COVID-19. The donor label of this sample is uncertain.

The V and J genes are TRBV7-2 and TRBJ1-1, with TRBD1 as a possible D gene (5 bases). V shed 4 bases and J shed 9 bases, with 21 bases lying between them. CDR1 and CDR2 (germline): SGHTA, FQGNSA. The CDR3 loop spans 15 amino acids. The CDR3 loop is CASSSIELGGTKAFF. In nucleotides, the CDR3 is TGTGCCAGCAGCTCAATCGAGTTGGGGGGGACTAAAGCTTTCTTT.

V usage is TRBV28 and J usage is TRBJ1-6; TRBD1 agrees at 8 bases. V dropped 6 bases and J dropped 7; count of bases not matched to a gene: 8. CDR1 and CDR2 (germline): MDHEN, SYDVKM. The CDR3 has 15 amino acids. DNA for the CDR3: TGTGCCAGCAGCCCCCTACAGGGGGACAATTCACCCCTCCACTTT. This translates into CASSPLQGDNSPLHF.

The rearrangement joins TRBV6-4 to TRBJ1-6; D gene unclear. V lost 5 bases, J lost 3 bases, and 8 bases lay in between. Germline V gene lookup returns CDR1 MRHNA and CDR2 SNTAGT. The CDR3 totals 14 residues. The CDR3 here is CASSPGIYNSPLHF. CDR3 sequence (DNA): TGTGCCAGCAGTCCGGGGATCTATAATTCACCCCTCCACTTT.

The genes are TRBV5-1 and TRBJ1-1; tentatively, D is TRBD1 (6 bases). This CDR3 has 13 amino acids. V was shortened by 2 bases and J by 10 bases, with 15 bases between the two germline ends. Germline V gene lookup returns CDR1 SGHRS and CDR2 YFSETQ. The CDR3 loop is CASSLGQFAAAFF. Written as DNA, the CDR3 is TGCGCCAGCAGCTTAGGACAGTTCGCTGCAGCTTTCTTT.

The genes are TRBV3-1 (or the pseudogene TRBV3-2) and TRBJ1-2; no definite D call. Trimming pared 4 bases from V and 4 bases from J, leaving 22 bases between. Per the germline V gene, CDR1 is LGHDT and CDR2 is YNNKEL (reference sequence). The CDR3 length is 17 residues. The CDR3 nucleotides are TGTGCCAGCAGCCGCCGGACCAACGGGATCCTCCTCTATGGCTACACCTTC. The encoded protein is CASSRRTNGILLYGYTF.

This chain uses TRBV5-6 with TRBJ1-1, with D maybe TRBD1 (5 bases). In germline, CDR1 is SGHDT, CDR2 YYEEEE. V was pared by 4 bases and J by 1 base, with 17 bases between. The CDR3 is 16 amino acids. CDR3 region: CASSPSGRVRNTEAFF. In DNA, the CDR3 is TGTGCCAGCAGCCCCTCGGGCAGGGTGAGGAACACTGAAGCTTTCTTT.

CDR3 DNA sequence: TGTGCCAGCAGCGCCGAAGGGGTGGGGTCCTACAATGAGCAGTTCTTC. Protein: CASSAEGVGSYNEQFF. This chain joins TRBV3-1 (or the pseudogene TRBV3-2) and TRBJ2-1, with D possibly being TRBD1 (5 bases). The germline V gene encodes CDR1 LGHDT and CDR2 YNNKEL (reference sequence). The CDR3 extends over 16 amino acids. Trimming removed 5 bases at V and 1 base at J, with 15 bases between.

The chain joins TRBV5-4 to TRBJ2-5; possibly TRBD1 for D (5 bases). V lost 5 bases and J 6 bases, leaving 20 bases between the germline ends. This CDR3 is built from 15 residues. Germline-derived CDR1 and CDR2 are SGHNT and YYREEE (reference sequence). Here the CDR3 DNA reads TGTGCCAGCAGTAGGGCGCACTGGGGCGAAAAGACCCAGTACTTC. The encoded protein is CASSRAHWGEKTQYF.

CDR3 loop: CASSPGGTRRAYEQYF. Written as DNA, the CDR3 is TGTGCCAGCAGCCCGGGAGGGACACGGCGAGCCTACGAGCAGTACTTC. This sequence joins TRBV5-4 and TRBJ2-7, with 8 bases lining up with TRBD2. The V and J ends lost 4 bases and 2 bases, in that order; junction bases with no gene match: 11. The V gene's germline CDR1 is SGHNT and CDR2 YYREEE (reference sequence). The CDR3 totals 16 residues.

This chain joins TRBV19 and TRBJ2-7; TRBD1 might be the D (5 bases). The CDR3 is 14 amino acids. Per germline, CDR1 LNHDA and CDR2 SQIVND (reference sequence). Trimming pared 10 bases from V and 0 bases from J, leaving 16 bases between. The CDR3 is CATQLQVSSYEQYF. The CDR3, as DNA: TGTGCCACTCAACTACAGGTTAGCTCCTACGAGCAGTACTTC.

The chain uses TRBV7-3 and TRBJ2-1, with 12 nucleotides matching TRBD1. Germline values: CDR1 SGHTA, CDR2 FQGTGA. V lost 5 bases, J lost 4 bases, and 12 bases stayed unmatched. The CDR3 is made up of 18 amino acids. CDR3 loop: CASSGSGQGAVRYNEQFF. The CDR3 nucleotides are TGTGCCAGCAGCGGGTCGGGACAGGGGGCCGTTCGATACAATGAGCAGTTCTTC. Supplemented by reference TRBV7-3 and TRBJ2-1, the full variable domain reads GAGVSQTPSNKVTEKGKYVELRCDPISGHTALYWYRQSLGQGPEFLIYFQGTGAADDSGLPNDRFFAVRPEGSVSTLKIQRTERGDSAVYLCASSGSGQGAVRYNEQFFGPGTRLTVL.

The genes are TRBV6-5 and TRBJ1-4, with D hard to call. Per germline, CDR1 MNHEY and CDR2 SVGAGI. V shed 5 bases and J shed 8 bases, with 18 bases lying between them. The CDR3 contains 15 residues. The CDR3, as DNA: TGTGCCAGCAGTACCCGAGGGATGAATGGGGAAAAACTGTTTTTT. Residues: CASSTRGMNGEKLFF.

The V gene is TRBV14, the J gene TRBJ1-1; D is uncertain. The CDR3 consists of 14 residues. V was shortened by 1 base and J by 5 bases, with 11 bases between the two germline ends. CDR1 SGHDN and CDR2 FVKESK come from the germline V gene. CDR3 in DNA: TGTGCCAGCAGCCAAGGACGGAGGAGGACTGAAGCTTTCTTT. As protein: CASSQGRRRTEAFF. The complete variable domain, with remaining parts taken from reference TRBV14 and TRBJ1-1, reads EAGVTQFPSHSVIEKGQTVTLRCDPISGHDNLYWYRRVMGKEIKFLLHFVKESKQDESGMPNNRFLAERTGGTYSTLKVQPAELEDSGVYFCASSQGRRRTEAFFGQGTRLTVV.

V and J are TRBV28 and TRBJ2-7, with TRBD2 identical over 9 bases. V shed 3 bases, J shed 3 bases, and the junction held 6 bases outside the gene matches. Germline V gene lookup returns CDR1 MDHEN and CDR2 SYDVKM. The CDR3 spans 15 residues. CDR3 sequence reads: CASSFGSGGLYEQYF. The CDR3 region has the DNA TGTGCCAGCAGTTTCGGGAGCGGGGGGCTCTACGAGCAGTACTTC.

CDR3: CASSPGGGTYNEQFF. CDR3 in DNA: TGTGCCAGCTCACCGGGCGGGGGGACCTACAATGAGCAGTTCTTC. The chain recombines TRBV18 with TRBJ2-1, with 8 bases identical to TRBD2. The CDR3 totals 15 residues. CDR1 and CDR2 (germline): KGHSH, LQKENI. J was trimmed by 2 bases and V by 3 bases; bases with no gene match: 3.

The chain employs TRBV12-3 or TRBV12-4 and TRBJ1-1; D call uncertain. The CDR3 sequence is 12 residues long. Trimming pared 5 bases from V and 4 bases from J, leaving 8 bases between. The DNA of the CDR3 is TGTGCCAGCAGTCAGAGACTCACTGAAGCTTTCTTT. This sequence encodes CASSQRLTEAFF.

CDR3 DNA sequence: TGTGCCAGCAGCCAAGAACGAACAGTACGCTATGGCTACACCTTC. Its translation: CASSQERTVRYGYTF. V and J are TRBV4-2 and TRBJ1-2; D is uncertain. Germline V CDR1 and CDR2: LGHNA, YNFKEQ. The germline V and J ends were trimmed by 0 bases and 4 bases, with 12 bases remaining between them. The CDR3 covers 15 residues.